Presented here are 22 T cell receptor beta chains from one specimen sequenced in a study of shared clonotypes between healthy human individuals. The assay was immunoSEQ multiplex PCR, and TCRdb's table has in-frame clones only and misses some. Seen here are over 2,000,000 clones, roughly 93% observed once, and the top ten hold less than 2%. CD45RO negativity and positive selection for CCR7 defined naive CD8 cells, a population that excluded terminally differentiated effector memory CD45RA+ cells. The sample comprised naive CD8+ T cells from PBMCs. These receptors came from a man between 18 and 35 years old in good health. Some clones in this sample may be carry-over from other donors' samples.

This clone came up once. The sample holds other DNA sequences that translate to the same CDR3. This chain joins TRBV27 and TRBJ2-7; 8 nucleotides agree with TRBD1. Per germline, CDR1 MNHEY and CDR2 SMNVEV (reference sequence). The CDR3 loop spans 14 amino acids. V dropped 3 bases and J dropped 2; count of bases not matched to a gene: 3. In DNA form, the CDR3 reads TGTGCCAGCAGTTTGGGGACAGGACCCTACGAGCAGTACTTC. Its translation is CASSLGTGPYEQYF.

In nucleotides, the CDR3 is TGTGCCAGCAGCCACCCACAGGGGGCCTTCACTGAAGCTTTCTTT. Translated, it gives CASSHPQGAFTEAFF. The chain couples TRBV14 to TRBJ1-1; 9 positions agree with TRBD1. Germline V gene sequence: CDR1 SGHDN, CDR2 FVKESK. Unmatched junction bases numbered 6, after V lost 3 bases and J lost 4 bases. This CDR3 comprises 15 residues.

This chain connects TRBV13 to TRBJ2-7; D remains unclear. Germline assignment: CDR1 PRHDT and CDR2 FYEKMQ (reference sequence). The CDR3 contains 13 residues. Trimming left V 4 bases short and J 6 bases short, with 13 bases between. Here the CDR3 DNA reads TGTGCCAGCAGCTCGGGTCCCGCGGCCGAGCAGTACTTC. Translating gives CASSSGPAAEQYF.

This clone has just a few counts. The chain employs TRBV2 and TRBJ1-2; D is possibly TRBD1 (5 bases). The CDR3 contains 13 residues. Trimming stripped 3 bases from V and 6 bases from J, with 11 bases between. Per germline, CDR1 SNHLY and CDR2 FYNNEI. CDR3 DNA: TGTGCCAGCAGTGATTCGCCAGGGAATGGCTACACCTTC. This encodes CASSDSPGNGYTF.

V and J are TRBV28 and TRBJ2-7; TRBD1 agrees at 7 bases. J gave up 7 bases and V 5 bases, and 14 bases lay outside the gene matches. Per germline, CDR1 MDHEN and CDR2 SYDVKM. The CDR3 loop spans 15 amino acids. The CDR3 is CASSAPPTGLWEQYF. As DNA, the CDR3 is TGTGCCAGCAGTGCCCCCCCGACAGGGCTCTGGGAGCAGTACTTC.

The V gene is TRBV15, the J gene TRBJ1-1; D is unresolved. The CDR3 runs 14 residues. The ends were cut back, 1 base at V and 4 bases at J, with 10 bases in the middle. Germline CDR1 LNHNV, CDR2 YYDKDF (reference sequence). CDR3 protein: CATSRAGVATEAFF. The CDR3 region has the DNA TGTGCCACCAGCAGAGCTGGGGTGGCCACTGAAGCTTTCTTT. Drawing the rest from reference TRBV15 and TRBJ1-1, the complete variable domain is DAMVIQNPRYQVTQFGKPVTLSCSQTLNHNVMYWYQQKSSQAPKLLFHYYDKDFNNEADTPDNFQSRRPNTSFCFLDIRSPGLGDTAMYLCATSRAGVATEAFFGQGTRLTVV.

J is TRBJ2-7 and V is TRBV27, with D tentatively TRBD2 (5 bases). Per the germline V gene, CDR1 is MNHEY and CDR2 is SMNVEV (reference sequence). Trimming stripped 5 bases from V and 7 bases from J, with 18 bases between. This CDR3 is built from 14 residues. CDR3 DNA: TGTGCCAGCAGTATTGGACGGGCCAGCGGTGAGCAGTACTTC. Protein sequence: CASSIGRASGEQYF.

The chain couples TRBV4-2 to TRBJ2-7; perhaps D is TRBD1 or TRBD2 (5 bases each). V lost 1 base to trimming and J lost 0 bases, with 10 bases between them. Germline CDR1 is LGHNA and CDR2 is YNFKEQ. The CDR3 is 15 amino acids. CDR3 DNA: TGTGCCAGCAGCCAAGTGGGAGACAGCTCCTACGAGCAGTACTTC. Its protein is CASSQVGDSSYEQYF.

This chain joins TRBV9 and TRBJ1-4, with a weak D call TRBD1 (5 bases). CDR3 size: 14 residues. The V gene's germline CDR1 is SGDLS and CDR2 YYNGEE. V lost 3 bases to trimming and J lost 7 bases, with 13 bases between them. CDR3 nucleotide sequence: TGTGCCAGCAGCGGGGGCCAGGGTGGTGAAAAACTGTTTTTT. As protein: CASSGGQGGEKLFF.

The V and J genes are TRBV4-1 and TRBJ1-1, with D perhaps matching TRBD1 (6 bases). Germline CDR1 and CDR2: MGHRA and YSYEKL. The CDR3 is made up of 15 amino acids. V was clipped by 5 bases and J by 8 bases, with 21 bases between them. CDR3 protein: CASSLQGTGFSEAFF. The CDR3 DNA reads TGCGCCAGCAGCTTACAGGGTACCGGTTTTTCGGAAGCTTTCTTT.

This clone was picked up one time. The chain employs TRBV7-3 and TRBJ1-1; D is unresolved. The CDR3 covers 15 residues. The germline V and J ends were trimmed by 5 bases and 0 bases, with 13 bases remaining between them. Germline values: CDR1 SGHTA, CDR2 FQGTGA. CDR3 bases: TGTGCCAGCAGCCCCACCTTGGGGATGAACACTGAAGCTTTCTTT. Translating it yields CASSPTLGMNTEAFF.

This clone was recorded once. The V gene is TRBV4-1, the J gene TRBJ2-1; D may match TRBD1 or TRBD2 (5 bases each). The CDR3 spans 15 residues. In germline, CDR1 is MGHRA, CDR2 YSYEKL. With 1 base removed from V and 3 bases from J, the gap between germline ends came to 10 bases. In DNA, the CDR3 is TGCGCCAGCAGCCAAGTCCGGGACCGCTACAATGAGCAGTTCTTC. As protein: CASSQVRDRYNEQFF.

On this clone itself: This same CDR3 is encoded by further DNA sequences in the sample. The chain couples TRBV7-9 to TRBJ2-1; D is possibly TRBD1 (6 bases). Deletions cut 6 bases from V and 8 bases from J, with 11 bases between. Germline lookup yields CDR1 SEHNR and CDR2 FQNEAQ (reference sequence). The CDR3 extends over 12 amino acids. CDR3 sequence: CASSSQGDEQFF. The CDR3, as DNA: TGTGCCAGCAGTTCACAGGGAGATGAGCAGTTCTTC.

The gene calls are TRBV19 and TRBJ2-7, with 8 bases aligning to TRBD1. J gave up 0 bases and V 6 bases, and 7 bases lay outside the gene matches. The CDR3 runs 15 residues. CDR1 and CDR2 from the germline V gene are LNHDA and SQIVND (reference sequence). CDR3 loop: CASRDREPSSYEQYF. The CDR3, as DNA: TGTGCCAGTAGGGACAGGGAGCCCTCCTCCTACGAGCAGTACTTC.

The CDR3 loop is CASRADTTGGFPPLHF. CDR3 DNA: TGCGCCAGCCGCGCCGACACAACAGGGGGTTTTCCACCCCTCCACTTT. The chain employs TRBV5-1 and TRBJ1-6; 8 nucleotides agree with TRBD1. The germline V gene encodes CDR1 SGHRS and CDR2 YFSETQ. After removal of 7 bases from V and 11 bases from J, the junction contained 17 bases not matched to a gene. The CDR3 totals 16 residues.

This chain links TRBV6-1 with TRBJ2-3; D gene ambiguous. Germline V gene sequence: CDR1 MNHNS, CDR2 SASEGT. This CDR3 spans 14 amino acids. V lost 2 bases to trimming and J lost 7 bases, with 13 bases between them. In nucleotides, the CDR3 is TGTGCCAGCAGTGAATCCTCGCCCAGATATACGCAGTATTTT. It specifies CASSESSPRYTQYF.

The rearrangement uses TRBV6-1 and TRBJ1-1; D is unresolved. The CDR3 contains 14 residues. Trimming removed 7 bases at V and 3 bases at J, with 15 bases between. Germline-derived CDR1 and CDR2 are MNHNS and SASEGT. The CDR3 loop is CASTRGRIDTEAFF. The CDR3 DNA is TGTGCCAGCACCCGGGGTAGGATCGACACTGAAGCTTTCTTT.

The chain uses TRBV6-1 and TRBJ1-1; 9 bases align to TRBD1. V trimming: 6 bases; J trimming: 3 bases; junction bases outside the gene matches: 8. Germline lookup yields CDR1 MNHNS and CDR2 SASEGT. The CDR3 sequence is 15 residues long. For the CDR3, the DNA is TGTGCCAGCAGGCTTTCTCGGACAGGGGACACTGAAGCTTTCTTT. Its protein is CASRLSRTGDTEAFF.

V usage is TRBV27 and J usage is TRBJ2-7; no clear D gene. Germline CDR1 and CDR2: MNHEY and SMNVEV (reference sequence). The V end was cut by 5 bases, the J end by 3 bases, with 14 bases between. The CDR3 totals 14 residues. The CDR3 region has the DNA TGTGCCAGCAGTCCTGATTATGTACGCTACGAGCAGTACTTC. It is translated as CASSPDYVRYEQYF.

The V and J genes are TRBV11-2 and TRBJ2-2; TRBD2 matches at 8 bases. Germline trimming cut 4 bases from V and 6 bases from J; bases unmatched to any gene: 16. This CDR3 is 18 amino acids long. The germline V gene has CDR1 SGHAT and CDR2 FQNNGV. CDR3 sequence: CASSSRPRQREYAGELFF. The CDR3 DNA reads TGTGCCAGCAGCTCACGTCCCCGTCAGCGGGAGTATGCCGGGGAGCTGTTTTTT.

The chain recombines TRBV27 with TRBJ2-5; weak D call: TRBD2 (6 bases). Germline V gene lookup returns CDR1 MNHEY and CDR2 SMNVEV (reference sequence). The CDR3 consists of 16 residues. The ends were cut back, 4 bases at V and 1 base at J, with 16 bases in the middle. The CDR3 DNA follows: TGTGCCAGCAGTTGGTCCGGCGGGGTGGGCCAAGAGACCCAGTACTTC. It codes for CASSWSGGVGQETQYF.

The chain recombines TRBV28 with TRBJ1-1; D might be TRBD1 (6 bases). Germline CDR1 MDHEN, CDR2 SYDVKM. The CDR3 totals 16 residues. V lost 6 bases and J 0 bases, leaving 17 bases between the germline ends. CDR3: CASSSRQEGMNTEAFF. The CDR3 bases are TGTGCCAGCAGCTCCCGACAGGAGGGCATGAACACTGAAGCTTTCTTT. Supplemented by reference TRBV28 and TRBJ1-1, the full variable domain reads DVKVTQSSRYLVKRTGEKVFLECVQDMDHENMFWYRQDPGLGLRLIYFSYDVKMKEKGDIPEGYSVSREKKERFSLILESASTNQTSMYLCASSSRQEGMNTEAFFGQGTRLTVV.